These 19 T cell receptor beta chains originate from one sample sequenced in a study of blood T cell repertoires in COVID-19. Method: immunoSEQ multiplex PCR; TCRdb's copy keeps in-frame clones and lacks some. The data hold more than 40,000 clones, with 88% observed a single time. The material sequenced was peripheral blood. The source of these receptors is a man in his forties or fifties with active COVID-19.

The chain has TRBV7-2 and TRBJ1-3; the D is unclear. This CDR3 spans 16 amino acids. The V gene lost 5 bases and the J gene lost 4 bases, with 18 bases spanning the gap. Germline-derived CDR1 and CDR2 are SGHTA and FQGNSA. CDR3 DNA sequence: TGTGCCAGCAGCCGCCCGCCCCCCAGTACAGGAAACACCATATATTTT. It is translated as CASSRPPPSTGNTIYF. The entire variable domain, with the rest obtained from reference TRBV7-2 and TRBJ1-3, is as follows: GAGVSQSPSNKVTEKGKDVELRCDPISGHTALYWYRQSLGQGLEFLIYFQGNSAPDKSGLPSDRFSAERTGGSVSTLTIQRTQQEDSAVYLCASSRPPPSTGNTIYFGEGSWLTVV.

This chain joins TRBV5-6 and TRBJ2-3; 9 bases match TRBD2. Per the germline V gene, CDR1 is SGHDT and CDR2 is YYEEEE. The CDR3 contains 16 residues. The V segment lost 4 bases and the J segment 2 bases; nucleotides outside the gene matches: 8. CDR3 region: CASSTWVAGATDTQYF. CDR3 coding DNA: TGTGCCAGCAGCACGTGGGTAGCGGGGGCCACAGATACGCAGTATTTT.

The chain couples TRBV19 to TRBJ2-1; the D gene is possibly TRBD2 (6 bases). V shed 5 bases and J shed 10 bases, with 30 bases lying between them. The CDR3 has 18 amino acids. Germline lookup yields CDR1 LNHDA and CDR2 SQIVND (reference sequence). This CDR3 is CASSPLSWDSGNRYEQFF. CDR3 bases: TGTGCCAGTAGTCCCCTTTCCTGGGATAGCGGAAATCGATACGAGCAGTTCTTC.

J is TRBJ1-1 and V is TRBV18; D unclear. Germline V gene lookup returns CDR1 KGHSH and CDR2 LQKENI. V dropped 6 bases and J dropped 0 bases, with 8 bases sitting between them. The CDR3 is 13 amino acids. Here the CDR3 reads CASSVRVNTEAFF. CDR3 sequence (DNA): TGTGCCAGCTCCGTCCGGGTGAACACTGAAGCTTTCTTT.

The chain uses TRBV7-3 and TRBJ2-1; 7 nucleotides line up with TRBD1. V lost 5 bases and J lost 5; bases outside the gene matches: 6. The germline CDR1 and CDR2 sequences are SGHTA and FQGTGA. The CDR3 is 14 amino acids. Here the CDR3 reads CASSPPRGNNEQFF. CDR3 coding DNA: TGTGCCAGCAGCCCGCCCAGGGGGAACAATGAGCAGTTCTTC.

In this sample, this clone turned up a few times. The CDR3, as DNA: TGCGCCAGCAGCCAAGCGTTCGGGACAGTTTTGAACACTGAAGCTTTCTTT. This gives the protein CASSQAFGTVLNTEAFF. V is TRBV4-1 and J is TRBJ1-1; the match to TRBD1 covers 7 bases. The germline V gene encodes CDR1 MGHRA and CDR2 YSYEKL. V was pared by 1 base and J by 0 bases, with 8 bases of the junction left unmatched. The CDR3 runs 17 residues.

This clone was found once. The rearrangement links TRBV15 to TRBJ1-3; D is ambiguous. The CDR3 sequence is 14 residues long. The germline V gene encodes CDR1 LNHNV and CDR2 YYDKDF (reference sequence). V lost 5 bases to trimming and J lost 2 bases, with 10 bases between them. This CDR3 is CATSRGDAGNTIYF. In DNA form, the CDR3 reads TGTGCCACCAGCCGCGGGGATGCTGGAAACACCATATATTTT.

The V and J genes are TRBV7-8 and TRBJ2-1; 9 bases are a match to TRBD2. The CDR3 loop spans 13 amino acids. Per germline, CDR1 SGHVS and CDR2 FQNEAQ. Losses at the gene ends were 10 bases for V and 3 bases for J; bases not matched to a gene: 4. Written as DNA, the CDR3 is TGTGCCAAGAGCGGGGGGCTCTACAATGAGCAGTTCTTC. The encoded protein is CAKSGGLYNEQFF.

The V and J genes are TRBV6-2 or TRBV6-3 and TRBJ2-7, with 7 bases that match TRBD1. The germline CDR1 and CDR2 sequences are MNHEY and SVGEGT. Trimming took 5 bases from V and 0 from J; bases not matched to a gene: 4. The CDR3 has 14 residues. CDR3 sequence reads: CASSTTGPSYEQYF. The CDR3 bases are TGTGCCAGCAGTACGACAGGGCCCTCCTACGAGCAGTACTTC.

The chain combines TRBV7-9 with TRBJ2-2, with 9 bases fitting TRBD2. The J segment lost 6 bases and the V segment lost 2 bases, leaving 4 bases of the junction unmatched. The CDR3 spans 15 residues. Germline V gives CDR1 SEHNR, CDR2 FQNEAQ (reference sequence). The chain's CDR3 is CASSLYAGGPGELFF. The CDR3, as DNA: TGTGCCAGCAGCTTATACGCGGGAGGGCCCGGGGAGCTGTTTTTT.

This rearrangement joins TRBV25-1 to TRBJ1-2, with 7 nucleotides matching TRBD1. CDR1 and CDR2 from the germline V gene are MGHDK and SYGVNS. Trimming cost V 1 base and J 7 bases; bases outside gene matches: 3. The CDR3 spans 13 residues. CDR3 residues: CASSELRGLGYTF. CDR3 sequence (DNA): TGTGCCAGCAGTGAATTAAGGGGGCTTGGCTACACCTTC.

The chain joins TRBV6-5 to TRBJ2-1, with D unclear. CDR1 and CDR2 (germline): MNHEY, SVGAGI. Trimming pared 5 bases from V and 5 bases from J, leaving 16 bases between. This CDR3 spans 15 amino acids. CDR3 region: CASSRTELRNNEQFF. CDR3 nucleotides: TGTGCCAGCAGTCGCACGGAGTTGAGAAACAATGAGCAGTTCTTC.

The CDR3 loop is CASSPVAGANTGELFF. The CDR3 DNA reads as TGTGCCAGCAGCCCGGTAGCGGGAGCGAACACCGGGGAGCTGTTTTTT. The chain couples TRBV7-6 to TRBJ2-2, with 9 bases lining up with TRBD2. Per germline, CDR1 SGHVS and CDR2 FNYEAQ. This CDR3 has 16 residues. J lost 0 bases, V lost 5 bases, and 4 bases had no gene match.

The V call is TRBV19, the J call TRBJ1-6, with TRBD1 matching over 8 bases. CDR3 length: 15 amino acids. Germline CDR1 and CDR2: LNHDA and SQIVND (reference sequence). Trimming took 6 bases from V and 2 from J; bases not matched to a gene: 3. The CDR3 nucleotides read TGTGCCAGTAGGACGGACAGGGCCTATAATTCACCCCTCCACTTT. It codes for CASRTDRAYNSPLHF.

As regards this clone: One junction end does not reproduce the germline sequence, and a read error may be involved. The chain links TRBV7-7 to TRBJ2-1; TRBD2 matches at 12 bases. This CDR3 contains 15 residues. CDR1 and CDR2 (germline): SSHAT, FNYEAQ (reference sequence). CDR3 region: CASSSLAGGYNEQFF. The CDR3 DNA reads TGTGCTAGCAGCTCTCTAGCGGGGGGGTACAATGAGCAGTTCTTC.

This chain links TRBV6-5 with TRBJ2-5; D remains unclear. The CDR3 is 11 amino acids. V was shortened by 5 bases and J by 2 bases, with 3 bases between the two germline ends. Germline values: CDR1 MNHEY, CDR2 SVGAGI. In nucleotides, the CDR3 is TGTGCCAGCAGTCGTCAAGAGACCCAGTACTTC. Its translation: CASSRQETQYF.

This chain links TRBV3-1 (or the pseudogene TRBV3-2) with TRBJ2-1; D perhaps matches TRBD2 (5 bases). The CDR3 has 14 amino acids. Germline V CDR1 and CDR2: LGHDT, YNNKEL (reference sequence). The V end lost 0 bases, the J end lost 6 bases, and 9 bases lay between the germline ends. CDR3 sequence (DNA): TGTGCCAGCAGCCAAGATCCTACTAGCAATGAGCAGTTCTTC. Its translation is CASSQDPTSNEQFF.

This clone was counted a few times. The chain couples TRBV7-9 to TRBJ2-7; 10 bases map to TRBD2. V was pared by 6 bases and J by 4 bases, with 9 bases of the junction left unmatched. The CDR3 runs 15 residues. The germline V gene has CDR1 SEHNR and CDR2 FQNEAQ (reference sequence). The CDR3 bases are TGTGCCAGCAGGGGGGGAGGACTAGCGGATTACGAGCAGTACTTC. Translated: CASRGGGLADYEQYF.

The count of this clone is one. V is TRBV2 and J is TRBJ2-5; 9 bases align to TRBD1. This CDR3 spans 13 amino acids. V dropped 5 bases and J dropped 5; count of bases not matched to a gene: 3. Germline V gene lookup returns CDR1 SNHLY and CDR2 FYNNEI. The CDR3, as DNA: TGTGCCAGCAGTTGGACAGGGGTGGAGACCCAGTACTTC. Translating it yields CASSWTGVETQYF.